This T cell receptor (beta chain) is from a study of regulatory T cells in long-lasting Graves disease. Broader study findings: Lower TCR diversity characterized persistent Graves' patients relative to newly diagnosed patients.

Library construction for TCR beta used iRepertoire HTBI primers and Arm-PCR of CDR3 regions. TCRdb reanalysed the multiplex PCR reads using MiXCR and keeps one entry per CDR3 protein. This sample has 600,000 to 800,000 distinct CDR3 sequences, with approximately 31% found just once. As for time point: persistent/refractory GD, antithyroid drugs over 5 years with positive TRAb. PBMC RNA served as the TCR library source. American Thyroid Association guidelines were used to diagnose Graves' disease. This CDR3 has 14 amino acids. Germline CDR1 DFQATT, CDR2 SNEGSKA (reference sequence). V lost 6 bases to trimming and J lost 1 base; unmatched junction nucleotides: 5. Notes on this clonotype: The antigen remains undetermined.

This sequence was found in a female donor with Graves disease. The source was peripheral blood mononuclear cells (PBMCs), collected when the disease was refractory, from a patient treated with antithyroid drugs. The V call is TRBV20-1, the J call TRBJ2-5; 10 nucleotides agree with TRBD1. The CDR3 region has the DNA TGCAGTGCCTCGACAGGGGGCCCCCAAGAGACCCAGTACTTC. This sequence encodes CSASTGGPQETQYF.